This is a list of T cell receptor beta chains from one sample in a study of vaccination and CD4 T cells after COVID-19. TCRdb reprocessed the PCR reads via MiXCR and lists one record per CDR3 protein. The sample yields some 18,000 distinct CDR3 sequences, about 56% seen once. No cognate antigen is known for these TCRs. The sequenced sample was CD4+ T cells from blood, cultured in vitro. The receptors were sampled from a human donor who had recovered from COVID-19. The CDR3 runs from the conserved cysteine through the conserved F or W. The D gene is left open where the match is weak. Clone sizes are given selectively: once, few, many, or a class where the clone is expanded.

J,V,D,size,CDR3,DNA
TRBJ1-5,TRBV12-3/TRBV12-4,NA,NA,CASGPRGYQPQHF,TGTGCCAGCGGACCACGGGGTTATCAGCCCCAGCATTTT
TRBJ2-7,TRBV7-2,TRBD2,NA,CASSLASSGYSYEQYF,TGTGCCAGCAGCTTAGCGTCTAGCGGGTACTCCTACGAGCAGTACTTC
TRBJ1-1,TRBV7-8,NA,NA,CASSLGQGHTEAFF,TGTGCCAGCAGCTTAGGGCAGGGGCACACTGAAGCTTTCTTT
TRBJ1-4,TRBV7-2,NA,NA,CASSKRTANEKLFF,TGTGCCAGCAGCAAGAGAACGGCTAATGAAAAACTGTTTTTT
TRBJ2-2,TRBV5-1,NA,NA,CASSGARTAGELFF,TGCGCCAGCAGCGGGGCAAGGACCGCCGGGGAGCTGTTTTTT
TRBJ1-1,TRBV10-3,NA,few,CAISGRSTWNTEAFF,TGTGCCATCAGTGGTAGGTCGACGTGGAACACTGAAGCTTTCTTT
TRBJ1-1,TRBV27,NA,few,CASSLRSDTEAFF,TGTGCCAGCAGTTTGAGGTCAGACACTGAAGCTTTCTTT
TRBJ1-5,TRBV2,NA,NA,CASSKEGSKQPQHF,TGTGCCAGCAGTAAGGAGGGAAGTAAGCAGCCCCAGCATTTT
TRBJ2-7,TRBV5-1,TRBD1,NA,CASSIRQGARYEQYF,TGCGCCAGCAGCATAAGACAGGGGGCGAGGTACGAGCAGTACTTC
TRBJ2-1,TRBV28,TRBD2,NA,CASSYGGTSGYNEQFF,TGTGCCAGCAGCTATGGAGGGACTAGCGGTTACAATGAGCAGTTCTTC
TRBJ2-2,TRBV11-2,TRBD2,NA,CASSLALAGGIGELFF,TGTGCCAGCAGCTTAGCACTAGCGGGGGGGATCGGGGAGCTGTTTTTT
TRBJ1-2,TRBV12-3/TRBV12-4,NA,few,CASSSSPPPNYGYTF,TGTGCCAGCAGTTCGAGTCCCCCGCCTAACTATGGCTACACCTTC
TRBJ1-2,TRBV28,TRBD1,few,CASRSTGQSLGYTF,TGTGCCAGCAGATCGACGGGACAGTCTCTTGGCTACACCTTC
TRBJ1-3,TRBV7-9,NA,once,CASSHKAGNTIYF,TGTGCCAGCAGTCATAAGGCAGGAAACACCATATATTTT
TRBJ1-2,TRBV19,NA,NA,CASSIRDGKTYGYTF,TGTGCCAGTAGTATTCGAGACGGGAAAACCTATGGCTACACCTTC
TRBJ2-5,TRBV7-9,NA,NA,CASSLDPQETQYF,TGTGCCAGCAGCTTAGATCCCCAAGAGACCCAGTACTTC
TRBJ1-3,TRBV7-2,NA,NA,CASRPGGNTIYF,TGTGCCAGCAGACCGGGTGGAAACACCATATATTTT
TRBJ1-2,TRBV4-1,TRBD1,NA,CASSQRQGGGYTF,TGCGCCAGCAGCCAACGACAGGGTGGTGGCTACACCTTC
TRBJ2-1,TRBV19,TRBD2,NA,CASKGLAGLVEQFF,TGTGCCAGTAAGGGACTAGCTGGGCTCGTTGAGCAGTTCTTC
TRBJ2-7,TRBV7-9,NA,few,CASSLGTRDEQYF,TGTGCCAGCAGCCTAGGTACTAGGGACGAGCAGTACTTC
TRBJ2-5,TRBV12-3/TRBV12-4,NA,NA,CASSLAGSGLETQYF,TGTGCCAGCAGTTTAGCGGGATCCGGGTTGGAGACCCAGTACTTC
TRBJ1-5,TRBV20-1,NA,NA,CSATTPGVWNQPQHF,TGCAGTGCTACAACGCCGGGGGTTTGGAATCAGCCCCAGCATTTT
TRBJ1-2,TRBV12-5,NA,NA,CASGAGPGGYTF,TGTGCTAGTGGGGCAGGGCCTGGGGGCTACACCTTC
TRBJ1-1,TRBV5-1,NA,NA,CASSSKVEAFF,TGCGCCAGCAGCTCCAAGGTGGAAGCTTTCTTT
TRBJ1-1,TRBV6-2/TRBV6-3,NA,NA,CASSLEEGHTEAFF,TGTGCCAGCAGTCTCGAGGAGGGCCACACTGAAGCTTTCTTT
TRBJ2-5,TRBV7-2,TRBD2,NA,CASSLPRLAGGQETQYF,TGTGCCAGCAGCTTACCCCGACTAGCGGGGGGCCAAGAGACCCAGTACTTC
TRBJ2-1,TRBV5-1,NA,NA,CASSLRRGPSSYNEQFF,TGCGCCAGCAGCTTGAGGCGCGGTCCCAGCTCCTACAATGAGCAGTTCTTC
TRBJ2-2,TRBV7-7,NA,NA,CASSPLGSRVTGELFF,TGTGCTAGCAGCCCACTCGGTTCTAGGGTCACCGGGGAGCTGTTTTTT
TRBJ1-1,TRBV7-2,NA,few,CASSFRGLMNTEAFF,TGTGCCAGCAGCTTTAGGGGTCTTATGAACACTGAAGCTTTCTTT
TRBJ1-1,TRBV5-6,NA,NA,CASSLAGRDTEAFF,TGTGCCAGCAGCTTGGCAGGCCGAGACACTGAAGCTTTCTTT
TRBJ1-6,TRBV27,NA,once,CATRYGGGNNSPLHF,TGTGCCACTCGATATGGGGGGGGGAATAATTCACCCCTCCACTTT
TRBJ1-2,TRBV7-6,TRBD1,NA,CASSLGAGGSYGYTF,TGTGCCAGCAGCTTAGGTGCAGGGGGAAGCTATGGCTACACCTTC
TRBJ1-2,TRBV19,NA,NA,CASSPTQGLLHGYTF,TGTGCCAGTAGTCCGACGCAGGGACTTCTACATGGCTACACCTTC
TRBJ2-5,TRBV6-5,NA,NA,CASSYGAVRETQYF,TGTGCCAGCAGTTACGGCGCGGTAAGGGAGACCCAGTACTTC
TRBJ1-2,TRBV3-1,NA,NA,CASSPREGKSGYTF,TGTGCCAGCAGCCCCCGTGAGGGGAAGAGTGGCTACACCTTC
TRBJ1-1,TRBV15,TRBD1,NA,CATSTKKGANTEAFF,TGTGCCACCAGCACGAAGAAGGGGGCGAACACTGAAGCTTTCTTT
TRBJ2-2,TRBV7-2,NA,NA,CASSPTGNAPGELFF,TGTGCCAGCAGCCCTACAGGGAATGCACCCGGGGAGCTGTTTTTT
TRBJ1-1,TRBV20-1,NA,NA,CSATRGDFPEAFF,TGCAGTGCTACAAGGGGCGATTTCCCTGAAGCTTTCTTT
TRBJ1-1,TRBV28,NA,NA,CASRRQVNTEAFF,TGTGCCAGCAGAAGACAGGTGAACACTGAAGCTTTCTTT
TRBJ2-7,TRBV10-3,TRBD2,NA,CAISDNSGEVGEQYF,TGTGCCATCAGTGATAATAGCGGGGAGGTTGGCGAGCAGTACTTC
TRBJ1-2,TRBV7-9,NA,NA,CASSLALAPANYGYTF,TGTGCCAGCAGCTTAGCCCTGGCGCCTGCTAACTATGGCTACACCTTC
TRBJ1-2,TRBV6-1,NA,few,CASSEGGLFYGYTF,TGTGCCAGCAGTGAAGGCGGATTATTCTATGGCTACACCTTC
TRBJ2-5,TRBV12-3/TRBV12-4,TRBD2,NA,CASSLGTGGSHRETQYF,TGTGCCAGCAGTCTCGGGACGGGGGGGAGTCATCGAGAGACCCAGTACTTC
TRBJ2-1,TRBV2,TRBD2,NA,CASFGREAYNEQFF,TGTGCCAGCTTCGGGCGGGAGGCCTACAATGAGCAGTTCTTC
TRBJ2-3,TRBV30,NA,NA,CAWTVTGDWLDTQYF,TGTGCCTGGACAGTCACGGGGGATTGGTTAGATACGCAGTATTTT
TRBJ1-1,TRBV19,NA,few,CASSLTAGSTEAFF,TGTGCCAGTAGTCTGACGGCAGGGTCCACTGAAGCTTTCTTT
TRBJ1-2,TRBV28,TRBD1,NA,CASSRQGLLYGYTF,TGTGCCAGCAGCCGACAGGGACTACTATATGGCTACACCTTC
TRBJ1-2,TRBV6-2/TRBV6-3,NA,NA,CASSHSLGQKYGYTF,TGTGCCAGCAGCCACTCATTAGGGCAGAAATATGGCTACACCTTC
TRBJ2-5,TRBV7-3,TRBD2,NA,CASSSQAGVGETQYF,TGTGCCAGCAGCTCACAAGCGGGAGTAGGAGAGACCCAGTACTTC
TRBJ1-2,TRBV20-1,NA,few,CSVWGDHGYTF,TGCAGTGTCTGGGGGGACCATGGCTACACCTTC
TRBJ1-1,TRBV7-2,NA,NA,CASRMTGNTEAFF,TGTGCCAGCAGGATGACAGGGAACACTGAAGCTTTCTTT
TRBJ1-2,TRBV20-1,NA,NA,CNAVTGLYGYTF,TGCAATGCAGTCACGGGCCTCTATGGCTACACCTTC
TRBJ2-7,TRBV10-3,NA,NA,CAISERVSHEQYF,TGTGCCATCAGTGAGCGTGTTAGCCACGAGCAGTACTTC